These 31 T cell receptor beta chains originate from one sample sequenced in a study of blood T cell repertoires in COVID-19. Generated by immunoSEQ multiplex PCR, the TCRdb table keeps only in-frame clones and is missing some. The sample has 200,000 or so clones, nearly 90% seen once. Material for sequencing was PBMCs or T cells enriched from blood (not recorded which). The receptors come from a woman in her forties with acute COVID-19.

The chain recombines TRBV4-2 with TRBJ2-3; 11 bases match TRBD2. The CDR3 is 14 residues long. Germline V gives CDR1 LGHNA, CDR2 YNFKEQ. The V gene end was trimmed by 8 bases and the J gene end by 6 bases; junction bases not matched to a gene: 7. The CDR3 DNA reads TGTGCCAGCGGTAGCGGGGGGGCATCGGATACGCAGTATTTT. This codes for CASGSGGASDTQYF.

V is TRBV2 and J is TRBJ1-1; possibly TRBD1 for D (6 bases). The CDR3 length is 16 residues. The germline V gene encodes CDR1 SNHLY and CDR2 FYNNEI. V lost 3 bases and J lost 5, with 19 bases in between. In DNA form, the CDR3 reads TGTGCCAGCAGTGATAGCAGGGGAGGGAGAGTGACTGAAGCTTTCTTT. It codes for CASSDSRGGRVTEAFF.

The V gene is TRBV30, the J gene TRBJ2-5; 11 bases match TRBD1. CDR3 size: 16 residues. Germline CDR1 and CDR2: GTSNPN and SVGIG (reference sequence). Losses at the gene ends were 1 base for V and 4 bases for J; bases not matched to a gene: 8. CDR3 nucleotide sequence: TGTGCCTGGAGTGCCCCCCGGGACAGGGGGAGAGAGACCCAGTACTTC. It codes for CAWSAPRDRGRETQYF.

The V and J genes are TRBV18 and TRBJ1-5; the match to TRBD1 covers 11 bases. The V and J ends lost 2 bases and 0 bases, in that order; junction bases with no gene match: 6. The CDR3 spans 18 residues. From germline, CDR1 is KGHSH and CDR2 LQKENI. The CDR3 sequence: CASSPGTGGRYSNQPQHF. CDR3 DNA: TGTGCCAGCTCACCAGGGACAGGGGGAAGATATAGCAATCAGCCCCAGCATTTT.

The CDR3 protein is CASTRPRGWGQYF. The CDR3 region has the DNA TGTGCCAGCACCCGACCTCGGGGGTGGGGGCAGTACTTC. The rearrangement uses TRBV6-5 and TRBJ2-7, with D possibly matching TRBD2 (6 bases). The CDR3 extends over 13 amino acids. Germline CDR1 MNHEY, CDR2 SVGAGI. The V end lost 7 bases, the J end lost 9 bases, and 19 bases lay between the germline ends.

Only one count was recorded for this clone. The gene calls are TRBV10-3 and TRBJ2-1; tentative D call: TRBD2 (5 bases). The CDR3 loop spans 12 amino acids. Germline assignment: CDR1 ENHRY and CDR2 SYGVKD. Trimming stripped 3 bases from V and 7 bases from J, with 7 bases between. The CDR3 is CAISERGNEQFF. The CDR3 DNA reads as TGTGCCATCAGTGAAAGAGGGAATGAGCAGTTCTTC.

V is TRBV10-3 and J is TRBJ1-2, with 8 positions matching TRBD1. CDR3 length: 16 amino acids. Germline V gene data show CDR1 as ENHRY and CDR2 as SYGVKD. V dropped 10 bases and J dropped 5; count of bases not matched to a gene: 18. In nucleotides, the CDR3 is TGTGCCACCTATGGCCCCCCTACAGGGGGGGAATATGGCTACACCTTC. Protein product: CATYGPPTGGEYGYTF.

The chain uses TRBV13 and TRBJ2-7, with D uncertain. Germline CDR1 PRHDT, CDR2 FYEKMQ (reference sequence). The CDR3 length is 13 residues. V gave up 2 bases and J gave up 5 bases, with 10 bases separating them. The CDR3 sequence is CASSLTAGHEQYF. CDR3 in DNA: TGTGCCAGCAGCTTAACAGCTGGGCACGAGCAGTACTTC.

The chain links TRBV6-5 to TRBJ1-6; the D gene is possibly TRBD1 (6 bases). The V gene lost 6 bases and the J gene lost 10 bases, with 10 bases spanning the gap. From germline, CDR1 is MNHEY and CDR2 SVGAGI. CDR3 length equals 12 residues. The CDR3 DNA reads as TGTGCCAGCAGGGACAGTTGGTCACCCCTCCACTTT. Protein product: CASRDSWSPLHF.

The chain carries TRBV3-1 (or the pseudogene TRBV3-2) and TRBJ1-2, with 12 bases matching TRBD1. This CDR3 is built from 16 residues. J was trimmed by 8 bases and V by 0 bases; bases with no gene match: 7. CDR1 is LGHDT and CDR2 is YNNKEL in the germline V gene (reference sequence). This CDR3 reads CASSQDSGTGGRGYTF. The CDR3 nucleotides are TGTGCCAGCAGCCAAGATAGCGGGACAGGGGGCAGGGGCTACACCTTC.

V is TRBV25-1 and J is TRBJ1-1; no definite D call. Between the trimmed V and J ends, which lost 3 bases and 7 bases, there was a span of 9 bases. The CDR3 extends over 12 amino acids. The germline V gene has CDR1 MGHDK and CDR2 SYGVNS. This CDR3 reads CASSERRGEAFF. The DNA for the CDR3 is TGTGCCAGCAGTGAGAGGCGGGGTGAAGCTTTCTTT.

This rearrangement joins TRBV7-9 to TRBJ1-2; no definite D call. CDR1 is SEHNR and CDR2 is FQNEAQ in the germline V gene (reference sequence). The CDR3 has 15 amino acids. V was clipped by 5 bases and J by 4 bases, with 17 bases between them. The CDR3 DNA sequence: TGTGCCAGCAGCCCCAGTACCCTCGGCGGCTATGGCTACACCTTC. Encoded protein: CASSPSTLGGYGYTF.

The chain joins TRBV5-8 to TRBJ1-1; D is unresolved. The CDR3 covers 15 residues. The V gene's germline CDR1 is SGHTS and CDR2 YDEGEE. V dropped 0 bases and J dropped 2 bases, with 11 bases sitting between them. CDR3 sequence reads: CASSLEWARNTEAFF. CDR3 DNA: TGTGCCAGCAGCTTGGAGTGGGCAAGAAACACTGAAGCTTTCTTT.

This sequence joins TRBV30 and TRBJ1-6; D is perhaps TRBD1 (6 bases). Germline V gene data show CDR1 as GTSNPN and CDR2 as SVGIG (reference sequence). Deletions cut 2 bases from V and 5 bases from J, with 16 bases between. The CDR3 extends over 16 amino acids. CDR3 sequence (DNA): TGTGCCTGGAGTCCACCGGGACAAAAAAATAATTCACCCCTCCACTTT. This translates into CAWSPPGQKNNSPLHF.

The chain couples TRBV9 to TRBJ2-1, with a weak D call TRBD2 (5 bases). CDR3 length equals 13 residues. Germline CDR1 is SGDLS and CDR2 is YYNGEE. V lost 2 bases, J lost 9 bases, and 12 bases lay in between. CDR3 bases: TGTGCCAGCAGCGTGGGCGGAGCGGCTGAGCAGTTCTTC. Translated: CASSVGGAAEQFF.

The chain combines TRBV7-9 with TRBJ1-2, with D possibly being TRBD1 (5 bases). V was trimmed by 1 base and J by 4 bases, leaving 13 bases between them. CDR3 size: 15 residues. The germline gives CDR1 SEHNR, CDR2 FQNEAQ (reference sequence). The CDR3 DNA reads TGTGCCAGCAGCTTAGGTCAGGGTTCCCTCTATGGCTACACCTTC. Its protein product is CASSLGQGSLYGYTF.

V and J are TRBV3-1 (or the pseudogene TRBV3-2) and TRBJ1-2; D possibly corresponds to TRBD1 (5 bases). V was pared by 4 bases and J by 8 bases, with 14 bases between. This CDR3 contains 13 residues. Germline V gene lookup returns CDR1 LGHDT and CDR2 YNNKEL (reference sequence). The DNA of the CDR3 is TGTGCCAGCAGCCGAAGGTGGAGGGGAGGCTACACCTTC. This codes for CASSRRWRGGYTF.

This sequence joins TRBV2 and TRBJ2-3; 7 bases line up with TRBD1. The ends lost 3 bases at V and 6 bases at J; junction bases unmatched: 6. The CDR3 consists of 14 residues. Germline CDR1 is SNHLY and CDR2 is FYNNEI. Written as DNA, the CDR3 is TGTGCCAGCAGTGACTATTTGGGACAGGATACGCAGTATTTT. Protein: CASSDYLGQDTQYF.

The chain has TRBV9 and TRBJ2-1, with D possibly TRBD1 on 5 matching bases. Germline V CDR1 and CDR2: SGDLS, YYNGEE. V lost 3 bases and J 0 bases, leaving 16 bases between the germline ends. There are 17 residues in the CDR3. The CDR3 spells CASSARGDQGSYNEQFF. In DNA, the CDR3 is TGTGCCAGCAGCGCCAGAGGTGATCAGGGCTCCTACAATGAGCAGTTCTTC.

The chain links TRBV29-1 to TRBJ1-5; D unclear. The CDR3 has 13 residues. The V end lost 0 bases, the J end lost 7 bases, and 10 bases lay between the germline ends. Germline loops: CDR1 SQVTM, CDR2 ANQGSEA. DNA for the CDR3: TGCAGCGTTGAAGACTCTGCGGGGCAGCCCCAGCATTTT. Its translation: CSVEDSAGQPQHF.

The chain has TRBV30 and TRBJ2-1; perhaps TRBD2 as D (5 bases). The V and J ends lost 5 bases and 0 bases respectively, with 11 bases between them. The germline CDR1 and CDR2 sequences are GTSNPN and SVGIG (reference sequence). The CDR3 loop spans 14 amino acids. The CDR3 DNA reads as TGTGCCTGGGGACGCGGGCCCTCCTACAATGAGCAGTTCTTC. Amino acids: CAWGRGPSYNEQFF.

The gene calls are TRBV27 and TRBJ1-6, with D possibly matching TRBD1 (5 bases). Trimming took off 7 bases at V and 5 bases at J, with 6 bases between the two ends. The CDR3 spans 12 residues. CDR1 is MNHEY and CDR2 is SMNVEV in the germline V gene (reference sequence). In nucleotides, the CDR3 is TGTGCCAGCACAGGGAATAATTCACCCCTCCACTTT. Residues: CASTGNNSPLHF.

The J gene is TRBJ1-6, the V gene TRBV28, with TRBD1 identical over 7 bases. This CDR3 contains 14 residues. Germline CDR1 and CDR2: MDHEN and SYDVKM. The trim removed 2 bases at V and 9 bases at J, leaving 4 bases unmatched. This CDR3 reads CASSLDRVRSPLHF. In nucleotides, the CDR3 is TGTGCCAGCAGTTTAGACAGGGTCCGTTCACCCCTCCACTTT.

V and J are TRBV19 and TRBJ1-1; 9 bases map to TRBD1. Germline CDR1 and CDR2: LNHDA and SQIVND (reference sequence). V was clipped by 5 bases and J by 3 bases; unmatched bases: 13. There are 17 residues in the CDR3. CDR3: CASSPRSGTGWDTEAFF. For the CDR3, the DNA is TGTGCCAGTAGTCCACGGTCCGGGACAGGGTGGGACACTGAAGCTTTCTTT. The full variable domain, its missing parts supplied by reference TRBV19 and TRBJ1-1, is DGGITQSPKYLFRKEGQNVTLSCEQNLNHDAMYWYRQDPGQGLRLIYYSQIVNDFQKGDIAEGYSVSREKKESFPLTVTSAQKNPTAFYLCASSPRSGTGWDTEAFFGQGTRLTVV.

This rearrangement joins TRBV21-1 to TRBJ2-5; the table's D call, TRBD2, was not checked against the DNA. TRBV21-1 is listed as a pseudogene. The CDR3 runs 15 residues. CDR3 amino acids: CASSKKRGSPVAQYF. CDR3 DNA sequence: TGTGCCAGCAGCAAAAAACGGGGTAGCCCGGTGGCCCAGTACTTC.

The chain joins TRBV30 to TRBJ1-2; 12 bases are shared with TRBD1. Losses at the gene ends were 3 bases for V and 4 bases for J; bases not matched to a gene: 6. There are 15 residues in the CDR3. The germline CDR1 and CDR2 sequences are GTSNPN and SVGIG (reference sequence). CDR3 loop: CAWRKPGQGAYGYTF. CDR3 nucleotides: TGTGCCTGGAGAAAACCGGGACAGGGGGCCTATGGCTACACCTTC.

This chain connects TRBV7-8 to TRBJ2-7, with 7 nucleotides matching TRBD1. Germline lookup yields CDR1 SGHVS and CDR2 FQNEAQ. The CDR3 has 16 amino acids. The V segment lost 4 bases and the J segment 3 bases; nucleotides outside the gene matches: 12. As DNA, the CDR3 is TGTGCCAGCAGCTCCTGGACAGGAGAAGATCGCTACGAGCAGTACTTC. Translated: CASSSWTGEDRYEQYF. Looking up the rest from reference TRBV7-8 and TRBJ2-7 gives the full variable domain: GAGVSQSPRYKVAKRGQDVALRCDPISGHVSLFWYQQALGQGPEFLTYFQNEAQLDKSGLPSDRFFAERPEGSVSTLKIQRTQQEDSAVYLCASSSWTGEDRYEQYFGPGTRLTVT.

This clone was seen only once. CDR3 protein: CASSPPRSYEQYF. In DNA form, the CDR3 reads TGTGCCAGCAGCCCACCTCGGTCCTACGAGCAGTACTTC. The chain uses TRBV7-2 and TRBJ2-7; no clear D. Germline V CDR1 and CDR2: SGHTA, FQGNSA. The V end lost 5 bases, the J end lost 1 base, and 9 bases lay between the germline ends. The length of the CDR3 is 13 residues.

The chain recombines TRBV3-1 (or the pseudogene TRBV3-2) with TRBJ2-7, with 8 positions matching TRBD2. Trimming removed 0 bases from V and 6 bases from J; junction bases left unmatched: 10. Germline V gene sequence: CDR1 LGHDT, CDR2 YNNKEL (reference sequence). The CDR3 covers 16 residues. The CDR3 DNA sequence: TGTGCCAGCAGCCAAGATTTCGGGGGGGCCAGAGGCGAGCAGTACTTC. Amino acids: CASSQDFGGARGEQYF.

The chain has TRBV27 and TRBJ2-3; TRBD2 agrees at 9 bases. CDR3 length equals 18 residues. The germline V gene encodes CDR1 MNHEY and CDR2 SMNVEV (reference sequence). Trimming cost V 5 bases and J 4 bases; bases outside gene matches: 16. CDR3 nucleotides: TGTGCCAGCAGTCCAGACCGACTAGCGGAAGAATCCCCAGATACGCAGTATTTT. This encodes CASSPDRLAEESPDTQYF.

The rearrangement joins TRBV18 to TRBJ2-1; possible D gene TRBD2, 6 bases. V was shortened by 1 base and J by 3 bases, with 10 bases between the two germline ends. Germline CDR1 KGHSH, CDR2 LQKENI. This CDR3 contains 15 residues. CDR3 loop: CASSPQGLSYNEQFF. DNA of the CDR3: TGTGCCAGCTCACCACAGGGACTGAGCTACAATGAGCAGTTCTTC.